These 17 T cell receptor beta chains originate from one sample sequenced in a study of blood T cell repertoires in COVID-19. Libraries were prepared by immunoSEQ multiplex PCR; TCRdb keeps only in-frame clonotypes and omits some of them. The sample includes approximately 490,000 clones, roughly 87% of them seen just once. Specimen: PBMCs or T cells enriched from blood (not recorded which). Receptor source: a woman aged 18 to 35 who had recovered from COVID-19.

This clone was counted a single time. The CDR3 DNA reads TGTGCCAGCAGTTTGCGGACAAATCCGAACACTGAAGCTTTCTTT. This translates into CASSLRTNPNTEAFF. J is TRBJ1-1 and V is TRBV27, with D possibly TRBD1 on 5 matching bases. V was pared by 3 bases and J by 1 base, with 12 bases between. The CDR3 totals 15 residues. CDR1 and CDR2 (germline): MNHEY, SMNVEV (reference sequence).

The chain has TRBV7-9 and TRBJ1-4; D not resolved. Per the germline V gene, CDR1 is SEHNR and CDR2 is FQNEAQ (reference sequence). The CDR3 has 14 residues. The ends were cut back, 1 base at V and 0 bases at J, with 3 bases in the middle. CDR3 loop: CASSLGATNEKLFF. The CDR3 DNA reads as TGTGCCAGCAGCTTAGGAGCAACTAATGAAAAACTGTTTTTT.

The chain links TRBV4-2 to TRBJ2-7; TRBD2 matches 11 bases. V was clipped by 4 bases and J by 0 bases; unmatched bases: 5. Germline CDR1 LGHNA, CDR2 YNFKEQ. The CDR3 loop spans 16 amino acids. CDR3: CASSLALAGGSYEQYF. The CDR3 coding sequence is TGTGCCAGCAGCCTCGCCCTAGCGGGGGGCTCCTACGAGCAGTACTTC.

This chain connects TRBV9 to TRBJ1-1; no definite D call. V was clipped by 4 bases and J by 0 bases, with 13 bases between them. There are 15 residues in the CDR3. Germline lookup yields CDR1 SGDLS and CDR2 YYNGEE. CDR3 residues: CASSPAGNMNTEAFF. The CDR3 DNA follows: TGTGCCAGCAGCCCCGCAGGAAACATGAACACTGAAGCTTTCTTT. The variable domain in full, with the rest retrieved from reference TRBV9 and TRBJ1-1, is DSGVTQTPKHLITATGQRVTLRCSPRSGDLSVYWYQQSLDQGLQFLIQYYNGEERAKGNILERFSAQQFPDLHSELNLSSLELGDSALYFCASSPAGNMNTEAFFGQGTRLTVV.

The rearrangement joins TRBV29-1 to TRBJ1-1; TRBD1 matches at 11 bases. Per the germline V gene, CDR1 is SQVTM and CDR2 is ANQGSEA. J gave up 11 bases and V 6 bases, and 11 bases lay outside the gene matches. The CDR3 consists of 13 residues. The CDR3 loop reads CSVVGDRGLGAFF. In DNA form, the CDR3 reads TGCAGCGTCGTTGGGGACAGGGGGTTAGGGGCTTTCTTT.

The rearrangement links TRBV6-5 to TRBJ2-7, with 7 bases matching TRBD1. The CDR3 contains 16 residues. The germline CDR1 and CDR2 sequences are MNHEY and SVGAGI. Trimming at V came to 2 bases and at J to 1 base, leaving 8 bases not matched to a gene. The CDR3 sequence: CASSYAPGQLSYEQYF. As DNA, the CDR3 is TGTGCCAGCAGTTACGCTCCGGGACAGCTTTCCTACGAGCAGTACTTC.

This chain joins TRBV28 and TRBJ1-5, with a possible D match to TRBD1 (6 bases). This CDR3 has 15 residues. Germline CDR1 and CDR2: MDHEN and SYDVKM. Trimming cost V 4 bases and J 0 bases, with 10 bases left between them. The CDR3 loop is CASSSGVNSNQPQHF. As DNA, the CDR3 is TGTGCCAGCAGTTCAGGGGTGAATAGCAATCAGCCCCAGCATTTT.

This clone was detected once. This CDR3 is also generated by other DNA sequences in the sample. The V gene is TRBV12-3 or TRBV12-4, the J gene TRBJ1-4; D uncertain. This CDR3 has 11 amino acids. V lost 3 bases and J 7 bases, leaving 3 bases between the germline ends. CDR3 nucleotides: TGTGCCAGCAGTTTGAGTGAAAAACTGTTTTTT. Translating it yields CASSLSEKLFF.

This clone has just one count. Other DNA sequences within the sample encode an identical CDR3. V is TRBV19 and J is TRBJ2-1; TRBD2 matches 7 bases. The CDR3 covers 15 residues. The V segment lost 1 base and the J segment 1 base; nucleotides outside the gene matches: 1. CDR1 and CDR2 (germline): LNHDA, SQIVND (reference sequence). The CDR3, as DNA: TGTGCCAGTAGTATAGGGGGGGGGTCCTACAATGAGCAGTTCTTC. As protein: CASSIGGGSYNEQFF.

The genes are TRBV29-1 and TRBJ2-7, with no clear D. This CDR3 has 13 residues. Germline CDR1 SQVTM, CDR2 ANQGSEA. V lost 0 bases, J lost 3 bases, and 9 bases lay in between. This CDR3 is CSVEDLSSYEQYF. In DNA form, the CDR3 reads TGCAGCGTTGAAGATCTCTCCAGCTACGAGCAGTACTTC.

This rearrangement joins TRBV5-1 to TRBJ2-7, with a tentative D call TRBD2 (5 bases). The ends were cut back, 3 bases at V and 6 bases at J, with 16 bases in the middle. CDR1 is SGHRS and CDR2 is YFSETQ in the germline V gene. The CDR3 has 14 amino acids. DNA of the CDR3: TGCGCCAGCAGCTCCAAACTAGAGTCCCTCGAGCAGTACTTC. Translated, it gives CASSSKLESLEQYF.

V usage is TRBV2 and J usage is TRBJ2-1, with 9 bases that match TRBD2. V lost 6 bases, J lost 4 bases, and 7 bases stayed unmatched. The CDR3 contains 15 residues. Germline V gives CDR1 SNHLY, CDR2 FYNNEI. CDR3 sequence reads: CASRGSAGGYNEQFF. The CDR3, as DNA: TGTGCCAGCAGGGGTTCGGCGGGGGGGTACAATGAGCAGTTCTTC.

The chain couples TRBV29-1 to TRBJ1-1; D remains ambiguous. The CDR3 runs 13 residues. Per the germline V gene, CDR1 is SQVTM and CDR2 is ANQGSEA. The V gene lost 3 bases and the J gene lost 2 bases, with 10 bases spanning the gap. The CDR3 loop reads CSVDLAGNTEAFF. The CDR3 DNA reads TGCAGCGTTGATTTGGCAGGCAACACTGAAGCTTTCTTT.

V usage is TRBV28 and J usage is TRBJ1-4, with D possibly being TRBD1 (6 bases). Trimming took off 6 bases at V and 8 bases at J, with 13 bases between the two ends. CDR3 length: 13 amino acids. The germline gives CDR1 MDHEN, CDR2 SYDVKM. In nucleotides, the CDR3 is TGTGCCAGCAGGTCGCAGGGGACCGAAAAACTGTTTTTT. Its translation: CASRSQGTEKLFF.

A single count supports this clone. The J gene is TRBJ1-2, the V gene TRBV4-1, with a tentative D call TRBD1 (5 bases). CDR1 is MGHRA and CDR2 is YSYEKL in the germline V gene. The CDR3 has 14 amino acids. V was pared by 2 bases and J by 0 bases, with 7 bases between. The CDR3 sequence is CASSQQTANYGYTF. The CDR3 DNA sequence: TGCGCCAGCAGCCAACAGACAGCTAACTATGGCTACACCTTC.

The chain carries TRBV7-8 and TRBJ1-6, with a weak D call TRBD1 (5 bases). CDR3 size: 14 residues. CDR1 SGHVS and CDR2 FQNEAQ come from the germline V gene. Deletions cut 5 bases from V and 7 bases from J, with 12 bases between. CDR3 bases: TGTGCCAGCAGCCCTGAAGGGGAAAATTCACCCCTCCACTTT. It yields the protein CASSPEGENSPLHF. Complete variable domain (other parts from reference TRBV7-8 and TRBJ1-6): GAGVSQSPRYKVAKRGQDVALRCDPISGHVSLFWYQQALGQGPEFLTYFQNEAQLDKSGLPSDRFFAERPEGSVSTLKIQRTQQEDSAVYLCASSPEGENSPLHFGNGTRLTVT.

V usage is TRBV11-2 and J usage is TRBJ2-1; 13 nucleotides agree with TRBD2. In germline, CDR1 is SGHAT, CDR2 FQNNGV. The CDR3 is made up of 18 amino acids. V lost 0 bases to trimming and J lost 1 base; unmatched junction nucleotides: 3. The CDR3 sequence: CASSLELTSGGSYNEQFF. The DNA for the CDR3 is TGTGCCAGCAGCTTAGAATTGACTAGCGGGGGGTCCTACAATGAGCAGTTCTTC.